This T cell receptor (beta chain) was identified in a study of beta chain features in type 1 diabetes. General study findings and limits: Cells with high TCR expression could be over-represented by cDNA sequencing.

This clone occurred once. Its cognate antigen is unknown. As every portion of the isolated RNA was reverse transcribed, the sequencing read expressed TCRB transcripts. Approximately 3.5 million reads was the average for naive, central memory and regulatory T cell samples. Sequencing was performed with immunoSEQ multiplex PCR; in TCRdb, only in-frame clones are kept and a portion is missing. This table holds 600,000 to 650,000 clones, about a sixth found once. Sequenced input: naive CD4+ T cells from blood. The TCR sequence derives from a man younger than 35 in good health.

The DNA of the CDR3 is TGTGCCAGCAGCCTTTTTGGGACAGGGATCACCGGGGAGCTGTTTTTT. Protein: CASSLFGTGITGELFF. The chain joins TRBV7-3 to TRBJ2-2; 9 bases are a match to TRBD1. Germline V gene sequence: CDR1 SGHTA, CDR2 FQGTGA. After removal of 5 bases from V and 4 bases from J, the junction contained 8 bases not matched to a gene. This CDR3 is 16 amino acids long.